A selection of T cell receptor beta chains follows, all from one sample in a study of T cell changes during pregnancy in multiple sclerosis. Clones were read by immunoSEQ multiplex PCR, and TCRdb kept only the in-frame ones, dropping some. The sample lists 30,000 or so clones, 85% to 90% seen once, with just over 8% in the top ten. This sample comprised CD8+ T cells from peripheral blood mononuclear cells, obtained after pregnancy. All receptors come from a female donor with multiple sclerosis, enrolled in a pregnancy study. CDR3s include the opening cysteine and the closing phenylalanine or tryptophan. The D gene is left open where the match is weak. The size entry is marked missing in some rows and otherwise reads once, few, many or a size class.

cdr3_nt	cdr3_aa	clone_size	j_call	d_call	v_call
TGTGCCAGCAGCTTAGTACAGGGAGAGGAGTACACCGGGGAGCTGTTTTTT	CASSLVQGEEYTGELFF	NA	TRBJ2-2	NA	TRBV11-2
TGTGCCAGCAGCTTAGTAGCGGGGTCCTACAATGAGCAGTTCTTC	CASSLVAGSYNEQFF	NA	TRBJ2-1	TRBD2	TRBV7-2
TGTGCCAGCAGTGACTCGGGACTAGCGGGGTACAATGAGCAGTTCTTC	CASSDSGLAGYNEQFF	few	TRBJ2-1	TRBD2	TRBV6-4
TGTGCCAGTAGTATCCACATTAGCAATCAGCCCCAGCATTTT	CASSIHISNQPQHF	NA	TRBJ1-5	NA	TRBV19
TGTGCCAGCACCCAAGACCATCAGGAGGGAGTGGGAAACACCATATATTTT	CASTQDHQEGVGNTIYF	few	TRBJ1-3	NA	TRBV25-1
TGTGCCTGGAGTGTAAGGGAGAGCACCGGGGAGCTGTTTTTT	CAWSVRESTGELFF	NA	TRBJ2-2	NA	TRBV30
TGTGCCAGCTCACTCTGGACAGGTCACGAGCAGTACTTC	CASSLWTGHEQYF	NA	TRBJ2-7	TRBD1	TRBV28
TGTGCCAGCAGTTTATCGGACTTCAATCAGCCCCAGCATTTT	CASSLSDFNQPQHF	once	TRBJ1-5	NA	TRBV28
TGTGCCAGCAGCTTAGAACGGGGCGAGCAGTACTTC	CASSLERGEQYF	NA	TRBJ2-7	NA	TRBV11-3
TGTGCCAGCAGCCATGGCGGGGCCTCCTACGAGCAGTACTTC	CASSHGGASYEQYF	NA	TRBJ2-7	NA	TRBV4-2